This T cell receptor (beta chain) comes out of a study of cytomegalovirus exposure and HLA in healthy donors. The study's findings and limits: A highly shared variant cluster was judged a likely technical artifact. Associated with HLA alleles at 0.05 false discovery rate in a later analysis were fewer than 20,000 TCR beta sequences.

PCR primers comprised 60 Vbeta and 13 Jbeta primers. Only in-frame clones appear in the TCRdb table, and some are missing; sequencing was by immunoSEQ multiplex PCR. This table has some 87,000 clones, around four fifths appearing once. Losses at the gene ends were 3 bases for V and 4 bases for J; bases not matched to a gene: 2. The germline V gene encodes CDR1 LNHNV and CDR2 YYDKDF (reference sequence). The CDR3 runs 15 residues. With respect to this clone: Its antigen is as yet unknown.

V gene TRBV15 combines with J gene TRBJ2-3; TRBD1 aligns across 12 bases. Sequences were obtained from PBMCs. This TCR was recovered from a man aged 30-40 years in good health and CMV-seronegative. The CDR3 DNA reads as TGTGCCACCAGCAGGGGACAGGGGGCGGCAGATACGCAGTATTTT. It translates to CATSRGQGAADTQYF.